This T cell receptor beta chain was recovered during a study of blood T cell repertoires in COVID-19. Study in general: The samples span acute and convalescent COVID-19 from the United States, Italy and Spain. T cells, B-cell-depleted T cells, or PBMCs supplied cDNA or gDNA.

Cohorts were determined from participant-reported clinical history. Exposed volunteers were people who met a COVID-19 case within 2 weeks before study entry. Germline CDR1 reads LNHDA; CDR2 reads SQIVND (reference sequence). The ends were cut back, 4 bases at V and 4 bases at J, with 10 bases in the middle. CDR3 length: 13 residues. Produced via immunoSEQ multiplex PCR; TCRdb's table is partial and in-frame only. The sample carries some 270,000 clones, 91% recorded once. Sequencing input: PBMCs or T cells enriched from blood (not recorded which). The genes are TRBV19 and TRBJ1-2; D is uncertain. The source of this sequence is a man aged 35 to 55 who had been exposed to COVID-19. The CDR3 sequence is CASSTSSLYGYTF. In DNA form, the CDR3 reads TGTGCCAGTAGTACATCAAGCCTCTATGGCTACACCTTC.